Here is one T cell receptor beta chain with its context. Its specificity is not known. The same CDR3 also results from other DNA sequences found in this sample. This record belongs to a study of shared clonotypes between healthy human individuals. The study's findings and limits: Clonotype sharing across a few donors was observed for around 4.8% of naive CD4 clonotypes. Sampling used blood alone; tissue repertoires probably differ. It was anticipated that sequencing depth would influence how many clonotypes donors shared. Clonotypes which were not shared had lower generation probabilities than clonotypes that all four donors shared.

CDR3 length: 15 residues. V was pared by 0 bases and J by 4 bases, with 7 bases of the junction left unmatched. Germline loops: CDR1 SGHNT, CDR2 YYREEE (reference sequence). Using immunoSEQ multiplex PCR, the repertoire was profiled, and TCRdb retains in-frame clones only, with some absent. The profile shows around 1.6 million clones, about 98% of them singletons. The sequence was obtained from a young man in good health. The chain has TRBV5-4 and TRBJ2-7, with TRBD1 identical over 7 bases. The specimen sequenced was naive CD4+ T cells sorted from blood. Subset here: CD45RA+ positively selected. DNA of the CDR3: TGTGCCAGCAGCTTGGGCGCAGGGGGACCATACGAGCAGTACTTC. Protein: CASSLGAGGPYEQYF.